This T cell receptor beta chain was obtained from a study of response to subunit inactivated influenza vaccine. The V and J ends lost 2 bases and 4 bases, in that order; junction bases with no gene match: 3. This CDR3 spans 14 amino acids. Details on this clonotype: This may be a read error: a much more frequent sequence differs by one nucleotide.

TCRdb re-derived calls from the RT-PCR reads in MiXCR, one entry per CDR3 protein. The table has under 950,000 distinct CDR3 sequences, about 20% seen once. The chain combines TRBV12-3 or TRBV12-4 with TRBJ1-1; TRBD1 matches 8 bases. Sequenced here: PBMCs from blood, sampled 5 days after vaccination. The sequence was collected from a man between 50 and 59 years old who received an inactivated influenza vaccine. The CDR3 loop reads CASSLLGQATEAFF. Written as DNA, the CDR3 is TGTGCCAGCAGTTTATTGGGACAGGCCACTGAAGCTTTCTTT.